This T cell receptor beta chain was identified in a study of cytomegalovirus exposure and HLA in healthy donors. With 60 Vbeta and 13 Jbeta primers, the PCR was carried out. The assay was immunoSEQ multiplex PCR, and TCRdb's table has in-frame clones only and misses some. Of roughly 130,000 clones in the sample, around 8.5% are singletons; the top ten hold about 5.5%. Germline values: CDR1 SGDLS, CDR2 YYNGEE. The CDR3 loop spans 16 amino acids. Trimming removed 2 bases from V and 1 base from J; junction bases left unmatched: 6. Regarding the study as a whole: An apparent linkage of common viral pathogens to several of the most significant clusters emerged in a later analysis.

This clone occurred a few times. No antigen is known for it. The chain carries TRBV9 and TRBJ2-3; 8 bases fit TRBD2. The material sequenced was PBMCs. This TCR was sampled from a man aged 40-50 years in good health and CMV-seronegative. The CDR3 DNA reads TGTGCCAGCAGCGTCAACGGGGGGGCCCGCACAGATACGCAGTATTTT. Translation gives CASSVNGGARTDTQYF.